This T cell receptor beta chain derives from a study of CD8+CD57+ T cells in acquired aplastic anemia. Template material for TCR beta VDJ and CDR3 profiling consisted of genomic DNA. Using its own MiXCR run on the reads, TCRdb lists one record per CDR3 protein. The sample contains roughly 180,000 distinct CDR3 sequences, 45% to 60% of which appear only once. About this clonotype itself: Its antigen is still unknown.

The CDR3 runs 15 residues. V was pared by 2 bases and J by 1 base, with 3 bases of the junction left unmatched. CDR1 is GTSNPN and CDR2 is SVGIG in the germline V gene (reference sequence). Overall study findings and caveats: Patients and controls shared approximately 28 CD8+ CDR3 sequences. No significant difference in CD8+ Simpson's diversity was found between patients and controls.

Patients included in sequencing had previously demonstrated CD8+CD57+ cell expansion by flow cytometry. Every patient presented with severe acquired aplastic anemia. The V call is TRBV30, the J call TRBJ2-3; TRBD2 aligns across 10 bases. Specimen: sorted CD4+, CD8+, or CD8+CD57+ T cells (not recorded which) from PBMCs. This TCR derives from a human donor with aplastic anemia. CDR3 nucleotides: TGTGCCTGGAGTCCACTAGCGGGACGCACAGATACGCAGTATTTT. Translated, it gives CAWSPLAGRTDTQYF.